The following is a TCR beta chain sequence with its context. All donors qualified as healthy HIV-negative adults and had experienced no recent acute infections or vaccinations. This sample was included in a study of shared clonotypes between healthy human individuals. Libraries were prepared by immunoSEQ multiplex PCR; TCRdb keeps only in-frame clonotypes and omits some of them. Found here are 850,000 to 1,200,000 clones, under 80% of them singletons; the top ten hold 1.4%. Trimming cost V 4 bases and J 7 bases, with 11 bases left between them. The germline gives CDR1 SNHLY, CDR2 FYNNEI. This CDR3 is 13 amino acids long.

The sample taken for sequencing was memory CD4+ T cells sorted from blood. Specified subset: CD45RA-negative fraction. The TCR comes from a man between 18 and 35 years old in good health. The chain employs TRBV2 and TRBJ1-5, with D unresolved. CDR3 nucleotides: TGTGCCAGCAGTGGACCGCAGGACCAGCCCCAGCATTTT. As protein: CASSGPQDQPQHF.